These T cell receptor beta chains were read from a single sample in a study of blood T cells in healthy people across ages. TCRdb reanalysed the 5' RACE reads using MiXCR and keeps one entry per CDR3 protein. The table has over 1,500,000 distinct CDR3 sequences, around 42% seen once. The sequencing sample was made of blood. The receptors here all came from a human donor in good health. Each CDR3 is given with its conserved first and last residue. Each record gives: D gene, V gene, CDR3 protein. The D gene is left open where the match is weak.

D: TRBD2; V: TRBV5-1; CDR3: CASSVKTSGGAWDEQYF
D: NA; V: TRBV4-3; CDR3: CASSQDTGVLYEQYF
D: NA; V: TRBV7-8; CDR3: CASSWRVLEGNQPQHF
D: TRBD1; V: TRBV6-5; CDR3: CASSSHRTGLLETQYF
D: TRBD1; V: TRBV7-3; CDR3: CASSLRDRGYEQFF
D: TRBD1; V: TRBV7-2; CDR3: CASSSTQGDSPLHF
D: NA; V: TRBV10-3; CDR3: CAIGSDGYYGYTF
D: NA; V: TRBV9; CDR3: CASSTHAGYEQYF
D: TRBD2; V: TRBV9; CDR3: CASSVGGGLREQFF
D: TRBD2; V: TRBV2; CDR3: CASSDGAGGYNEQFF
D: NA; V: TRBV7-9; CDR3: CASSFTGRETQYF
D: TRBD1; V: TRBV7-2; CDR3: CASSPRATGMTDTQYF
D: NA; V: TRBV28; CDR3: CASSLLDPGQPQHF
D: TRBD1; V: TRBV28; CDR3: CANSPTGERVNLNQPQHF
D: TRBD1; V: TRBV20-1; CDR3: CSARILQGGVEQYF
D: TRBD1; V: TRBV28; CDR3: CASSLVWDRLTYEQYF
D: TRBD1; V: TRBV5-1; CDR3: CASSEGTGGSNQPQHF